This T cell receptor beta chain was recovered during a study of blood T cell repertoires in COVID-19. Produced via immunoSEQ multiplex PCR; TCRdb's table is partial and in-frame only. The repertoire holds under 75,000 clones, with around 81% as singletons. The CDR3 loop spans 14 amino acids. With 5 bases removed from V and 3 bases from J, the gap between germline ends came to 11 bases. The germline V gene encodes CDR1 SNHLY and CDR2 FYNNEI. This TCR was recovered from a man aged 55-75 years with acute or convalescent COVID-19. The chain is built from TRBV2 and TRBJ2-1; no firm D call. Specimen: peripheral blood. The CDR3 here is CASSSYQLYNEQFF. The CDR3 DNA reads TGTGCCAGCAGTTCCTACCAACTCTACAATGAGCAGTTCTTC.